This T cell receptor (beta chain) was observed in a study of blood T cell repertoires in COVID-19. Clones were read by immunoSEQ multiplex PCR, and TCRdb kept only the in-frame ones, dropping some. The repertoire includes approximately 240,000 clones, around 85% of them detected once, and roughly 1.3% sits in the top ten. The CDR3 is 14 residues long. V dropped 6 bases and J dropped 4 bases, with 13 bases sitting between them. In germline, CDR1 is MNHEY, CDR2 SVGAGI. Cohorts were based on clinical histories the participants reported. This clonotype originated in a woman in her thirties or forties with acute COVID-19. Sequenced input: PBMCs or T cells enriched from blood (not recorded which). The chain links TRBV6-5 to TRBJ2-1; maybe TRBD1 (5 bases). CDR3 bases: TGTGCCAGCAGGGAGCCTACAGGTTACAATGAGCAGTTCTTC. Its protein product is CASREPTGYNEQFF.